This T cell receptor beta chain is from a study of T cell repertoires in cytomegalovirus infection. As for the study in general: Based on public TCR beta signatures, there were indications of CMV infection and of a matching HLA type.

TCRdb processed the reads anew with MiXCR; each CDR3 protein has one entry. The repertoire includes 250,000 to 400,000 distinct CDR3 sequences, roughly 25% of them detected once, and less than 15% sits in the top ten. Findings and caveats of the study: People with CMV and the relevant HLA were identified by cumulative public TCR beta family frequency.

J gave up 9 bases and V 7 bases, and 7 bases lay outside the gene matches. The CDR3 sequence is 13 residues long. This clonotype has a handful of counts. Its antigen is not known. The chain uses TRBV12-3 or TRBV12-4 and TRBJ2-1; the match to TRBD2 covers 9 bases. Sequencing was performed on cultured PBMCs, taken from culture after CMV antigen stimulation. This TCR came from a human donor in good health (CMV status not recorded). Some clones in this sample may be carry-over from other donors' samples. The CDR3 DNA sequence: TGTGCCAGCAACGTAGCGGGAGATGGTGAGCAGTTCTTC. Amino acid sequence: CASNVAGDGEQFF.